This T cell receptor beta chain was found in a study of T-cell memory formation after mild COVID-19 (dated by TCRdb to about 2021). For the study in its entirety: TCR sequence clusters from the two donors were largely donor specific. Two young, previously healthy adult volunteers, one female and one male, were included in the cohort. In a couple of donors, T-cell clones that expanded and contracted after mild COVID-19 were tracked by sequencing TCRalpha and TCRbeta repertoires over time. Broad study findings and their caveats: From day 15 to 85, contracting clones showed balanced CD4/CD8 phenotypes, whereas a second wave of clones that expanded from day 15 to 37 leaned towards CD4+. The study covered only a couple of mild cases, and larger cohorts including severe cases with pre-infection samples were considered necessary. Contracting CD4+ clones appeared mostly in the CM and EM memory subsets, whereas CD8+ clones were enriched in EMRA. Whether the second-wave clones peaking on day 37 were SARS-CoV-2 specific was not confirmed. Some responding clones were detected in pre-infection memory, which suggested that pre-existing cross-reactive memory T cells had joined the SARS-CoV-2 response.

Ficoll-Paque density gradient centrifugation was used to isolate PBMCs. Data came from an Illumina NovaSeq 6000. cDNA libraries for TCRalpha and TCRbeta were prepared by 5'RACE using constant-segment primers, with sample barcodes and unique molecular identifiers added. Trizol reagent was used to extract RNA from every sample. Amplification of the libraries took two PCR steps, and the second step added a second sample barcode plus Illumina TruSeq adapters. Libraries were sequenced on an Illumina NovaSeq with 2 x 150 bp paired-end reads. In the authors' own workflow: With migec v1.2.7, reads were demultiplexed and then collapsed into UMI-guided consensus sequences. Using mixcr v2.1.11, the UMI consensuses were aligned to TRA and TRB V and J templates and assembled into clonotypes. Clonotypes were classified as expanded or contracted when called significant by both edgeR and NoisET, with noise models trained on biological replicates. For edgeR calls, the thresholds were a false discovery rate-adjusted p below 0.01 and a log2 fold-change of 1. PCA with hierarchical clustering of max-normalized trajectories of the 1000 most abundant clonotypes was used as exploratory dynamics analysis. Separately sequenced CD4+ and CD8+ repertoires were used to assign a CD4 or CD8 phenotype to each responding clone. TCRdb reprocessed the public reads (quality trimming at Q25 with fastp, clone calling with MiXCR) and kept in-frame beta chains. Duplicate CDR3 protein sequences are folded into a single record with the most common DNA and genes. It is TCRdb's table, rather than the study itself, that gives the V and J calls and clone size. This sample lists 350,000 to 500,000 distinct CDR3 sequences; 20% were detected once. The ten largest clones capture 7.5% to 10% of the sample.

The germline V gene provides CDR1 MNHNS and CDR2 SASEGT. Including cysteine and phenylalanine, the CDR3 has 14 amino acids. CDR3 DNA only is kept here, 42 bases in frame from base 1. Germline trimming: 5 bases from V, 8 bases from J; junction bases outside gene matches: 11. Details on this clonotype: The antigen it recognizes is unknown. Nothing much larger sits one base from this clone, and base qualities are not available.

What was sequenced was PBMCs or a T cell subset sorted from them (not recorded which). Recombination connected TRBV6-1 to TRBJ1-2, with 7 bases aligning to TRBD1. The source of this sequence is an adult woman who had mild COVID-19 (a few samples of this study predate the infection). The sample titles of this study are shuffled in the database, so cell type and time point are left out; the donor was told from shared clones. The nucleotide sequence reads TGTGCCAGCAGTTCACTGAACAGGGGAAGCGGCTACACCTTC. This yields the protein CASSSLNRGSGYTF.